The T cell receptor (beta chain) under discussion was sequenced for a study of cytomegalovirus exposure and HLA in healthy donors. Study-level points and caveats: Immune exposure information available was restricted to CMV serostatus. Rare TCR sequences predominated, though certain public TCRs were found in many donors. Reports indicated that the classifier achieved high specificity and sensitivity in diagnosing cytomegalovirus status.

PCR used 60 Vbeta primers and 13 Jbeta primers. Clones were read by immunoSEQ multiplex PCR, and TCRdb kept only the in-frame ones, dropping some. The sample lists 150,000 to 200,000 clones, around 80% occurring once. Germline lookup yields CDR1 SNHLY and CDR2 FYNNEI. This CDR3 is 12 amino acids long. V was clipped by 1 base and J by 9 bases, with 7 bases between them. Nominally healthy donors provided the samples, though records likely missed some immune exposures. This clone was seen only once. Antigen unknown. This sequence was found in a man under 40 in good health and CMV-seronegative. The chain employs TRBV2 and TRBJ2-1; D perhaps matches TRBD2 (6 bases). Sequencing used PBMCs. CDR3 in DNA: TGTGCCAGCAGTGAAGACGGGGGTGAGCAGTTCTTC. This encodes CASSEDGGEQFF.